Shown below are 11 T cell receptor beta chains from a single sample sequenced in a study of blood T cell repertoires in COVID-19 (dated by TCRdb to the early 2020s). Library preparation used the immunoSEQ multiplex PCR assay. TCRdb took this table from immuneACCESS and kept in-frame rearrangements with V and J called. Such tables lack part of the clones; where checked against another copy, unresolved V genes explain under half of the gap, and the rest is unexplained. This sample holds 90,000 to 100,000 clones; over 80% were observed only once. Of the sample, about 20% falls within the top ten clones. Sequenced input: peripheral blood. Every receptor here comes from a man older than 75 with acute or convalescent COVID-19.

This chain joins TRBV19 and TRBJ1-1; D is uncertain. The CDR3 contains 13 residues. The ends were cut back, 5 bases at V and 0 bases at J, with 7 bases in the middle. Looked up from germline, CDR1 is LNHDA and CDR2 is SQIVND (reference sequence). The CDR3 sequence: CASSLTVNTEAFF. CDR3 coding DNA: TGTGCCAGTAGTCTCACTGTGAACACTGAAGCTTTCTTT.

The chain has TRBV4-1 and TRBJ1-2; 8 bases agree with TRBD1. J gave up 4 bases and V 1 base, and 5 bases lay outside the gene matches. The CDR3 loop spans 15 amino acids. Germline assignment: CDR1 MGHRA and CDR2 YSYEKL. CDR3 sequence reads: CASSQVIGQGYGYTF. The DNA for the CDR3 is TGCGCCAGCAGCCAAGTCATAGGACAGGGCTATGGCTACACCTTC.

The chain is built from TRBV2 and TRBJ2-6, with D maybe TRBD1 (5 bases). This CDR3 spans 18 amino acids. Germline lookup yields CDR1 SNHLY and CDR2 FYNNEI. The V end was cut by 1 base, the J end by 0 bases, with 13 bases between. CDR3 nucleotides: TGTGCCAGCAGTGAAGTGGCAGGGATGGGCTCTGGGGCCAACGTCCTGACTTTC. This gives the protein CASSEVAGMGSGANVLTF.

The chain combines TRBV2 with TRBJ1-4; D gene ambiguous. V gave up 3 bases and J gave up 8 bases, with 13 bases separating them. Germline V CDR1 and CDR2: SNHLY, FYNNEI. The CDR3 consists of 14 residues. CDR3 sequence: CASSEWGVAEKLFF. The CDR3 nucleotides read TGTGCCAGCAGTGAGTGGGGAGTAGCGGAAAAACTGTTTTTT. Based on the CDR3 plus reference TRBV2 and TRBJ1-4, the full variable domain is EPEVTQTPSHQVTQMGQEVILRCVPISNHLYFYWYRQILGQKVEFLVSFYNNEISEKSEIFDDQFSVERPDGSNFTLKIRSTKLEDSAMYFCASSEWGVAEKLFFGSGTQLSVL.

V gene TRBV7-2 combines with J gene TRBJ1-2, with TRBD1 identical over 9 bases. CDR3 length equals 15 residues. J gave up 3 bases and V 5 bases, and 7 bases lay outside the gene matches. Germline V gene data show CDR1 as SGHTA and CDR2 as FQGNSA. The CDR3 sequence: CASSGGTGRYYGYTF. In DNA form, the CDR3 reads TGTGCCAGCAGCGGAGGGACAGGGCGCTACTATGGCTACACCTTC.

CDR3 nucleotide sequence: TGTGCCAGCAGCTTTAACAGGGGATCGGATGGCTACACCTTC. This encodes CASSFNRGSDGYTF. The rearrangement uses TRBV5-4 and TRBJ1-2; TRBD1 matches 7 bases. The CDR3 consists of 14 residues. The germline V gene encodes CDR1 SGHNT and CDR2 YYREEE (reference sequence). V dropped 2 bases and J dropped 6; count of bases not matched to a gene: 7.

This clone was seen just once. The V gene is TRBV7-8, the J gene TRBJ2-4; TRBD1 matches at 9 bases. The CDR3 loop spans 15 amino acids. The V and J ends lost 5 bases and 6 bases, in that order; junction bases with no gene match: 8. The germline V gene has CDR1 SGHVS and CDR2 FQNEAQ. The CDR3 sequence: CASSRIEDRGNIQYF. In DNA, the CDR3 is TGTGCCAGCAGCCGGATCGAGGACAGGGGAAACATTCAGTACTTC.

A single count supports this clone. V and J are TRBV2 and TRBJ1-2; D call uncertain. Trimming removed 2 bases at V and 2 bases at J, with 6 bases between. Germline CDR1 SNHLY, CDR2 FYNNEI. The CDR3 sequence is 13 residues long. The CDR3 DNA is TGTGCCAGCAGTGAAAGACAAAACTATGGCTACACCTTC. Amino acids: CASSERQNYGYTF.

The V call is TRBV5-6, the J call TRBJ2-5; TRBD2 is a possible D gene (6 bases). V lost 0 bases and J lost 4, with 13 bases in between. Germline CDR1 reads SGHDT; CDR2 reads YYEEEE. The CDR3 contains 15 residues. CDR3 sequence: CASSLVGGLRETQYF. The CDR3 DNA is TGTGCCAGCAGCTTGGTGGGGGGATTGAGAGAGACCCAGTACTTC.

This chain links TRBV6-6 with TRBJ2-5; 8 positions agree with TRBD1. The V gene end was trimmed by 6 bases and the J gene end by 4 bases; junction bases not matched to a gene: 4. The length of the CDR3 is 13 residues. The germline V gene has CDR1 MNHNY and CDR2 SVGAGI (reference sequence). In DNA, the CDR3 is TGTGCCAGCAGCGCAACAGGGGGAGAGACCCAGTACTTC. Its translation is CASSATGGETQYF.

For this clone: The junction shows a germline mismatch at one end, possibly a read error. J is TRBJ2-1 and V is TRBV7-7; 8 bases align to TRBD2. CDR3 length: 15 residues. The germline gives CDR1 SSHAT, CDR2 FNYEAQ (reference sequence). For the CDR3, the DNA is TGTGCTAGCAGCCCAGGGACTAGTCCAATCAATGAGCAGTTCTTC. It yields the protein CASSPGTSPINEQFF.